The 4 T cell receptor beta chains presented below share a single source sample, sequenced in a study of blood T cell repertoires in COVID-19. The data were produced by immunoSEQ multiplex PCR, yet TCRdb's version contains in-frame clones alone and is incomplete. This table has some 130,000 clones, 85% to 90% appearing once. The sequenced material came from peripheral blood. These receptors came from a man aged 60-69 years with active or convalescent COVID-19.

V is TRBV30 and J is TRBJ1-3, with TRBD1 identical over 7 bases. In germline, CDR1 is GTSNPN, CDR2 SVGIG (reference sequence). The V gene end was trimmed by 0 bases and the J gene end by 2 bases; junction bases not matched to a gene: 10. The CDR3 sequence is 17 residues long. The CDR3 loop reads CAWSVLPSTGAGNTIYF. CDR3 DNA sequence: TGTGCCTGGAGTGTTCTTCCCTCTACAGGGGCTGGAAACACCATATATTTT.

This chain uses TRBV7-8 with TRBJ2-2; D possibly corresponds to TRBD2 (6 bases). There are 17 residues in the CDR3. Trimming stripped 1 base from V and 0 bases from J, with 12 bases between. The germline V gene has CDR1 SGHVS and CDR2 FQNEAQ. The CDR3 DNA sequence: TGTGCCAGCAGCTTAGGGGAGGACCCATCGAACACCGGGGAGCTGTTTTTT. This sequence encodes CASSLGEDPSNTGELFF.

The genes are TRBV7-2 and TRBJ1-1, with a possible D match to TRBD1 (6 bases). Germline CDR1 and CDR2: SGHTA and FQGNSA. The CDR3 loop spans 13 amino acids. V was clipped by 5 bases and J by 6 bases, with 13 bases between them. In DNA form, the CDR3 reads TGTGCCAGCAGCGTAGGACAGACATCTGAAGCTTTCTTT. This translates into CASSVGQTSEAFF. The full variable domain, in which reference TRBV7-2 and TRBJ1-1 provide the parts outside the CDR3, is GAGVSQSPSNKVTEKGKDVELRCDPISGHTALYWYRQSLGQGLEFLIYFQGNSAPDKSGLPSDRFSAERTGGSVSTLTIQRTQQEDSAVYLCASSVGQTSEAFFGQGTRLTVV.

This clone was counted at least ten times. The V and J genes are TRBV21-1 and TRBJ1-3; the table's TRBD1 call for D was not verified on the DNA. TRBV21-1 is marked as a pseudogene. CDR3 length: 15 amino acids. CDR3 bases: TGTGCCAGCAGCAAAGCGTCTGGGCCTGGAAACACCATATATTTT. It yields the protein CASSKASGPGNTIYF.